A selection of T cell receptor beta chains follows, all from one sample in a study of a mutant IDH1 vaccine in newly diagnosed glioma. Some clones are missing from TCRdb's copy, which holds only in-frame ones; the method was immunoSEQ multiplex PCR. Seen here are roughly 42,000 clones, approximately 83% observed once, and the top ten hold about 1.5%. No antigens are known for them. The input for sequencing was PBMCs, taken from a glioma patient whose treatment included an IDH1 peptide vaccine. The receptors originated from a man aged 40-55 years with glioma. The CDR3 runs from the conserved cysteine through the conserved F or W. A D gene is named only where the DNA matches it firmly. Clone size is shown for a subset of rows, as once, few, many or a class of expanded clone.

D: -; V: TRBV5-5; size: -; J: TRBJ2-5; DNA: TGTGCCAGCAGCCAGGGATACCAACAAGAGACCCAGTACTTC; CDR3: CASSQGYQQETQYF
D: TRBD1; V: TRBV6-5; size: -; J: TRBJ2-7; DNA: TGTGCCAGCAGCCTCCGGGACAGGCTAGAGCAGTACTTC; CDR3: CASSLRDRLEQYF
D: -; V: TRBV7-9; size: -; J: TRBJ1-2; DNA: TGTGCCAGCAGCACCCCGAAGGACAAACGAAATGCTAACTATGGCTACACCTTC; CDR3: CASSTPKDKRNANYGYTF
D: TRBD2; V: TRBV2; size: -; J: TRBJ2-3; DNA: TGTGCCAGCAGGGTTGGGGCGGGAGGGCCGGATACGCAGTATTTT; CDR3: CASRVGAGGPDTQYF
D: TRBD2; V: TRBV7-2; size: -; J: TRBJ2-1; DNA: TGTGCCAGCAGCTTAGGAACTCCGGGACTAGCGGGAGTTGAGCAGTTCTTC; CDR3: CASSLGTPGLAGVEQFF
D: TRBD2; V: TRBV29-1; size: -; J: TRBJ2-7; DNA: TGCAGCGTAACGGGAGGGCCTCGCGAGCAGTACTTC; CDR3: CSVTGGPREQYF
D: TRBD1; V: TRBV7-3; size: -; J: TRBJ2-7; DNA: TGTGCCAGCAGCCAACTCGCGGACAGGGGGCAAGAGCAGTACTTC; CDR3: CASSQLADRGQEQYF
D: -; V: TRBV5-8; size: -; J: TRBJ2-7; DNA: TGTGCCAGCAGCCCGATCGGACAGCAATACGAGCAGTACTTC; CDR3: CASSPIGQQYEQYF
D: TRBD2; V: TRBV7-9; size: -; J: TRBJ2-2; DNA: TGTGCCAGCAGCAGAAGAGCGGGAGGGCCCGGCACCGGGGAGCTGTTTTTT; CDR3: CASSRRAGGPGTGELFF
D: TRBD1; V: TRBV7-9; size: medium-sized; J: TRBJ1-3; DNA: TGTGCCAGCAGCCATCGACAGGGTACGGGAAACACCATATATTTT; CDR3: CASSHRQGTGNTIYF
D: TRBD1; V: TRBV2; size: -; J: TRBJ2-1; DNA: TGTGCCAGCAGTGATACTGGGCAGGGGGCGACGCAGTTCTTC; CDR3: CASSDTGQGATQFF
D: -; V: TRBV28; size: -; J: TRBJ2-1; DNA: TGTGCCAGCAGTTTAGGGAATTTAGGGACACCTTCCTACAATGAGCAGTTCTTC; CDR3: CASSLGNLGTPSYNEQFF
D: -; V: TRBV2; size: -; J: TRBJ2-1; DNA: TGTGCCAGCAGAGTTCTAGGGGCAGCTAACCCGGGGCAGTTCTTC; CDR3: CASRVLGAANPGQFF
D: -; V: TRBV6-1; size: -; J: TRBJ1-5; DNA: TGTGCCAGCAGTGAACATGGGGTTAAGGAGCCCCAGCATTTT; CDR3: CASSEHGVKEPQHF
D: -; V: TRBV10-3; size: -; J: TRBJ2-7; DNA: TGTGCCATCAGTGGCTTAGTCTCCTACGAGCAGTACTTC; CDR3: CAISGLVSYEQYF
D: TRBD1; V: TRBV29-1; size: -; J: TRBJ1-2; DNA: TGCAGCGTAGGCAGGGGGACTAACTATGGCTACACCTTC; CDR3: CSVGRGTNYGYTF
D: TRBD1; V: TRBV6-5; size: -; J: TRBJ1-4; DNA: TGTGCCAGCAGCGGCAGACAGGGCAACGGCGAAAAACTGTTTTTT; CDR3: CASSGRQGNGEKLFF
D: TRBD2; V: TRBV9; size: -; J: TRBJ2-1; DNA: TGTGCCAGCAGCCCCATCGGGACTAGCGGGAGGGCCCCCTACAATGAGCAGTTCTTC; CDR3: CASSPIGTSGRAPYNEQFF
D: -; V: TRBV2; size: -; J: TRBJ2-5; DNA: TGTGCCAGCAGTGGGGGGAGTCTCCAAGAGACCCAGTACTTC; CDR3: CASSGGSLQETQYF
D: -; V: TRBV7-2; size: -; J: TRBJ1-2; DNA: TGTGCCAGCAGCATCCAGGGCCATGGCTACACCTTC; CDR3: CASSIQGHGYTF
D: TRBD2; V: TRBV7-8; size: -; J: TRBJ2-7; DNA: TGTGCCAGCAGCAAGCTACTAGCGGGGGGATCCTACGAGCAGTACTTC; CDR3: CASSKLLAGGSYEQYF
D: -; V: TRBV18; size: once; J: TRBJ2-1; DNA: TGTGCCAGCTCACCTTTAAGTTGGGGAAATGAGCAGTTCTTC; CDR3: CASSPLSWGNEQFF
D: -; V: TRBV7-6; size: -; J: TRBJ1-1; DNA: TGTGCCAGCAGCTCCCTAGGACCGACTTTGAACACTGAAGCTTTCTTT; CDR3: CASSSLGPTLNTEAFF
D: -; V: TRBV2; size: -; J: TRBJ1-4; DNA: TGTGCCAGCAATAAAGGGGGGGGCCATAATGAAAAACTGTTTTTT; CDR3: CASNKGGGHNEKLFF
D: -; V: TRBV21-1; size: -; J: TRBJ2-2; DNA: TGTGCCAGCAGCAAAGCCCGGGAGGGCCGGGGCGGGGAGCTGTTTTTT; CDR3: CASSKAREGRGGELFF
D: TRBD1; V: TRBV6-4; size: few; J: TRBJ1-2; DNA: TGTGCCAGCAGTGAGTCCGGGACAGGGGCCCTCTATGGCTACACCTTC; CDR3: CASSESGTGALYGYTF
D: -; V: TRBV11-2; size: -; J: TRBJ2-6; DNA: TGTGCCAGCAGCTTAGGGGGACTGGGGGCCAACGTCCTGACTTTC; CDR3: CASSLGGLGANVLTF
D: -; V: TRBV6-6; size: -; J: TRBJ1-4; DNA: TGTGCCAGCTGCAGGGCGAATGAAAAACTGTTTTTT; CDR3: CASCRANEKLFF
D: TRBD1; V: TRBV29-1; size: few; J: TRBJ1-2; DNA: TGCAGCGTGGGACAGGGAGGCTACACCTTC; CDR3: CSVGQGGYTF
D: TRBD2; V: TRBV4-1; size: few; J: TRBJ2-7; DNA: TGCGCCAGCAGCCTTTGGGAGGGGCGGTCGAACGAGCAGTACTTC; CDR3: CASSLWEGRSNEQYF
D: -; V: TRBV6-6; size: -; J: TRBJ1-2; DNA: TGTGCCAGTGTAGGGGAGGACTATGGCTACACCTTC; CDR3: CASVGEDYGYTF
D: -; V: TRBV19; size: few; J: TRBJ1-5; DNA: TGTGCCAGTTGGGGCCCCAATCAGCCCCAGCATTTT; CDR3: CASWGPNQPQHF
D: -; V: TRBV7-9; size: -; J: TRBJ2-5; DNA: TGTGCCAGCAGCTTTCCTTTATCGGGGCAAGAGACCCAGTACTTC; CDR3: CASSFPLSGQETQYF
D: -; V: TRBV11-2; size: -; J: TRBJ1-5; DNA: TGTGCCAGCAGCTTAGCACAGGGCAATCAGCCCCAGCATTTT; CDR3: CASSLAQGNQPQHF
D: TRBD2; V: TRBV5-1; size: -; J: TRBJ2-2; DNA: TGCGCCAGCAGAACCGGGACTAGCTCCGGGGAGCTGTTTTTT; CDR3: CASRTGTSSGELFF
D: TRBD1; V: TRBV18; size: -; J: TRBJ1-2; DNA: TGTGCCAGCTCCGAAAGGACAGGATCCTATGGCTACACCTTC; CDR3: CASSERTGSYGYTF
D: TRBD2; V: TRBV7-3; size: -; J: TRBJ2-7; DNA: TGTGCCAGCAGTCCTCTAGCGGGAGGCGAGCAGTACTTC; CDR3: CASSPLAGGEQYF
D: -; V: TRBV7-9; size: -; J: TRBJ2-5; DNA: TGTGCCAGCAGCTTAATAGGACAAGAGACCCAGTACTTC; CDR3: CASSLIGQETQYF
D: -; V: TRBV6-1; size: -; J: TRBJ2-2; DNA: TGTGCCAGCAGTGCCGGGAGTCTGGGCGGGGAGCTGTTTTTT; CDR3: CASSAGSLGGELFF
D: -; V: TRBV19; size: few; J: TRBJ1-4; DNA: TGTGCCAGTAGTATTGCCAGTGTTAATGAAAAACTGTTTTTT; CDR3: CASSIASVNEKLFF
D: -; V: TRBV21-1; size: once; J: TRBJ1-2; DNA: TGTGCCAGCAGCCAGGGGGGAAGGGATGGCTACACCTTC; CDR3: CASSQGGRDGYTF
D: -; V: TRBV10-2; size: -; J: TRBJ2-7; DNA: TGCGCCAGCAGTAACACCCCCTCCTACGAGCAGTACTTC; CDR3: CASSNTPSYEQYF
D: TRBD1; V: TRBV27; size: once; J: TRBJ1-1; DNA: TGTGCCAGCAGTACCCGGGACAGAGGGGCTGAAGCTTTCTTT; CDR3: CASSTRDRGAEAFF